The T cell receptor (beta chain) under discussion was sequenced for a study of technical replicates of blood from a few donors. Profiling relied on immunoSEQ multiplex PCR, and the TCRdb table lists in-frame clones only, not all of them. The data hold more than 45,000 clones, with approximately 95% observed a single time. The count of this clone is one. This CDR3 comprises 13 residues. Germline V gives CDR1 SNHLY, CDR2 FYNNEI. V shed 6 bases and J shed 6 bases, with 14 bases lying between them. The chain combines TRBV2 with TRBJ1-2; D possibly corresponds to TRBD1 (5 bases). Sequenced material: PBMCs. The TCR sequence derives from a human donor in good health. Some clones in this sample may be carry-over from other donors' samples. The CDR3 coding sequence is TGTGCCAGCAGAGGGGCCGAAGGGGATGGCTACACCTTC. This translates into CASRGAEGDGYTF.